Detailed here is one TCR beta chain. The antigen is not known. This entry belongs to a study of siplizumab effects on memory and regulatory T cells. Study-wide results and caveats: The majority of clones, roughly 80-95% of proliferating CD4+ or CD8+ clones, lacked an assignable naive or memory phenotype.

The method was immunoSEQ multiplex PCR; TCRdb's version includes in-frame clones alone and lacks a portion of them. Here the sample spans 75,000 to 100,000 clones, 85% to 95% being singletons. Per germline, CDR1 SGHAT and CDR2 FQNNGV. There are 16 residues in the CDR3. V lost 4 bases, J lost 3 bases, and 9 bases stayed unmatched. The receptor comes from a human donor in good health. The chain is built from TRBV11-2 and TRBJ2-7; TRBD1 agrees at 10 bases. Sequenced input: non-Treg CD4+ T cells sorted from blood. The CDR3 nucleotides are TGTGCCAGCAGCTCCGGTGTCGGGACAGGGGACTACGAGCAGTACTTC. This encodes CASSSGVGTGDYEQYF.